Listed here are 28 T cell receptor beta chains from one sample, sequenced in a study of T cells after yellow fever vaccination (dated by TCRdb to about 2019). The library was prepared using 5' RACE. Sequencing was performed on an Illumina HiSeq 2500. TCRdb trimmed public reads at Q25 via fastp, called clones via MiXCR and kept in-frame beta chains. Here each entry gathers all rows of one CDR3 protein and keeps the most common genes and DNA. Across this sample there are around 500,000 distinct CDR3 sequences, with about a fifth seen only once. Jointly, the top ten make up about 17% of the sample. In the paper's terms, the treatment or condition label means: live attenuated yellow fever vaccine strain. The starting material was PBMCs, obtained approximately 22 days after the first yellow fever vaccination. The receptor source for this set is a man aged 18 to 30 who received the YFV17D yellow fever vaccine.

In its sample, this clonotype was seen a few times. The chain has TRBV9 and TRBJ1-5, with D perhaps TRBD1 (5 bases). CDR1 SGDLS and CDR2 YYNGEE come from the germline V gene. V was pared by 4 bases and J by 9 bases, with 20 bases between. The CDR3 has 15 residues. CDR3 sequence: CASSPRAGINSPQHF. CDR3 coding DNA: TGTGCCAGCAGCCCAAGGGCAGGGATTAACTCGCCCCAGCATTTT.

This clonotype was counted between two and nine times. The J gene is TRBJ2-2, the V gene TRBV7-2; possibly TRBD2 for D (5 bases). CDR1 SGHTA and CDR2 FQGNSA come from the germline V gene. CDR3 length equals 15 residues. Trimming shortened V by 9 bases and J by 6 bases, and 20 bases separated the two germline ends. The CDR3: CASLPQNSVPGELFF. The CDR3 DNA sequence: TGTGCCAGTCTCCCCCAAAATAGCGTTCCCGGGGAGCTGTTTTTT.

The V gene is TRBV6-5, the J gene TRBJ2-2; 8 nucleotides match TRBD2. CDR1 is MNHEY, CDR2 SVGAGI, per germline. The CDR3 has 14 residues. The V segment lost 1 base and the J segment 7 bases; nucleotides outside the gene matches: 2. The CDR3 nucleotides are TGTGCCAGCAGTTACTTAGCGGGGTTCGGGGAGCTGTTTTTT. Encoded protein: CASSYLAGFGELFF.

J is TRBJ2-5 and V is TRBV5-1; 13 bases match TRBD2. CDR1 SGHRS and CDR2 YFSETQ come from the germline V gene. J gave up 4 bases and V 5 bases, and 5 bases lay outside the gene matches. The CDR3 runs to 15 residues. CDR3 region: CASSRRLAGGETQYF. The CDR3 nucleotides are TGCGCCAGCAGTCGTCGACTAGCGGGGGGAGAGACCCAGTACTTC.

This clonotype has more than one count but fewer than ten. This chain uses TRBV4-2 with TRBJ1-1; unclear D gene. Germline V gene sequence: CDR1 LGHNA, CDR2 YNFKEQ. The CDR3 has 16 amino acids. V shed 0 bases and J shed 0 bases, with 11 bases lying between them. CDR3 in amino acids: CASSQDWPGMNTEAFF. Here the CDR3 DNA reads TGTGCCAGCAGCCAAGATTGGCCGGGGATGAACACTGAAGCTTTCTTT.

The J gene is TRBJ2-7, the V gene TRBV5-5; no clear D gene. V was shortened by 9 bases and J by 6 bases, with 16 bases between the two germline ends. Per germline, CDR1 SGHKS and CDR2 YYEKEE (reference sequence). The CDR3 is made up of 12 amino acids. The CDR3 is CAMGPGRLEQYF. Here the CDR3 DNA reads TGTGCCATGGGCCCCGGGCGCCTCGAGCAGTACTTC.

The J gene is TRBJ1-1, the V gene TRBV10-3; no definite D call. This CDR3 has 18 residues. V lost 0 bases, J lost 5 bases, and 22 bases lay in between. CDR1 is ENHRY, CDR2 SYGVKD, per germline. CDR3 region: CAISESGSTQMKRTEAFF. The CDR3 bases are TGTGCCATCAGTGAGTCGGGATCTACCCAGATGAAGAGGACTGAAGCTTTCTTT.

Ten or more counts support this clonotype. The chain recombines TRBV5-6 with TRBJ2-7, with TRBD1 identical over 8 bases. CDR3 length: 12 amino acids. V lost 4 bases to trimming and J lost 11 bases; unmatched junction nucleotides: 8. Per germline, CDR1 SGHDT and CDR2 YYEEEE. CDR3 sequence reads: CASSLTGGVEYV. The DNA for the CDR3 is TGTGCCAGCAGCCTCACAGGGGGTGTAGAGTACGTC.

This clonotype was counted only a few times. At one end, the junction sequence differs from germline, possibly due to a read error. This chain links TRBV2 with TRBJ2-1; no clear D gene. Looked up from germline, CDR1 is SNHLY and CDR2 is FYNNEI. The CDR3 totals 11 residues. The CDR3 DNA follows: TGTGCCAGCAGTCCCAGGAATGGGCAGTTCTTC. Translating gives CASSPRNGQFF.

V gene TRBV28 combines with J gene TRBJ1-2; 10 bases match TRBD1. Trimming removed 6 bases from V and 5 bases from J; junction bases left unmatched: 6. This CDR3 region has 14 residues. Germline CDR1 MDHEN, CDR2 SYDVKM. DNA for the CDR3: TGTGCCAGCAGATCTCCGGGACAGGGGTATGGCTACACCTTC. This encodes CASRSPGQGYGYTF.

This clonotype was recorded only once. CDR3 residues: CASSTEEDYYTGELFF. CDR3 DNA sequence: TGTGCCAGCTCGACCGAGGAGGACTATTACACCGGGGAGCTGTTTTTT. The genes are TRBV2 and TRBJ2-2; a possible D gene is TRBD2 (6 bases). V gave up 8 bases and J gave up 3 bases, with 19 bases separating them. Germline V gives CDR1 SNHLY, CDR2 FYNNEI. This CDR3 has 16 residues. Full variable domain (missing parts from reference TRBV2 and TRBJ2-2): EPEVTQTPSHQVTQMGQEVILRCVPISNHLYFYWYRQILGQKVEFLVSFYNNEISEKSEIFDDQFSVERPDGSNFTLKIRSTKLEDSAMYFCASSTEEDYYTGELFFGEGSRLTVL.

The CDR3 DNA is TGCGCCAGCAGTGATATTGGGGGAGCTGTATATACGCAGTATTTT. Encoded protein: CASSDIGGAVYTQYF. The chain links TRBV10-1 to TRBJ2-3, with D perhaps matching TRBD1 or TRBD2 (5 bases each). Germline V gene sequence: CDR1 WNHNN, CDR2 SYGVQD (reference sequence). The CDR3 runs 15 residues. The V and J ends lost 3 bases and 7 bases respectively, with 17 bases between them.

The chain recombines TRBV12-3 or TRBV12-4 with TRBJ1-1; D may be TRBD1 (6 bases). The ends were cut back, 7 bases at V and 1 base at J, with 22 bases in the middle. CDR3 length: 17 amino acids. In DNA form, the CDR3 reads TGTGCCAGCACCTCTTTTAGGGACACCCTAGGGAACACTGAAGCTTTCTTT. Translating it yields CASTSFRDTLGNTEAFF.

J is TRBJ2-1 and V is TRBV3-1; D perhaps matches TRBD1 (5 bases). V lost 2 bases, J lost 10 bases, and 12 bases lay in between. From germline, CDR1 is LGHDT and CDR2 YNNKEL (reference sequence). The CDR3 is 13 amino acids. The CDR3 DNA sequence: TGTGCCAGCAGCCAATGGACAAGTCGAGAGCAGTTCTTC. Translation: CASSQWTSREQFF.

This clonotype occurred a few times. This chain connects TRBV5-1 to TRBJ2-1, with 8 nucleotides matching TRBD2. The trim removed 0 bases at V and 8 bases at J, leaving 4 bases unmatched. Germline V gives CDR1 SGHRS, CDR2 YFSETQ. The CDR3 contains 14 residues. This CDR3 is CASSLERGWDEQFF. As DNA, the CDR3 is TGCGCCAGCAGCTTGGAGCGGGGGTGGGATGAGCAGTTCTTC.

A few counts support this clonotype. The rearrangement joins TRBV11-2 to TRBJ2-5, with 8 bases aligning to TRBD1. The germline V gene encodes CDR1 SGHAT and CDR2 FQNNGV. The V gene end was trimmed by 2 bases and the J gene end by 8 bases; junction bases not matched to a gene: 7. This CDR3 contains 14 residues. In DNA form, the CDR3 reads TGTGCCAGCAGCTTACCTACAGGGGGGAGAACCCAGTACTTC. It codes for CASSLPTGGRTQYF.

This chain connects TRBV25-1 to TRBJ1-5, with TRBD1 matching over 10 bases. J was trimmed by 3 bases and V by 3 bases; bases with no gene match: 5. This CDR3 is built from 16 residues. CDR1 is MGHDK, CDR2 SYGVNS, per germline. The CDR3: CASSDGTGVFNQPQHF. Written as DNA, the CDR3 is TGTGCCAGCAGTGACGGGACAGGGGTCTTCAATCAGCCCCAGCATTTT.

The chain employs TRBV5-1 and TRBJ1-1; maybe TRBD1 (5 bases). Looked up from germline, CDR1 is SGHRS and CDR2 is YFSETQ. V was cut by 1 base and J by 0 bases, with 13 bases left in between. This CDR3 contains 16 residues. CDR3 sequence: CASSLFGGSMNTEAFF. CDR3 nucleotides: TGCGCCAGCAGCTTGTTTGGGGGATCTATGAACACTGAAGCTTTCTTT.

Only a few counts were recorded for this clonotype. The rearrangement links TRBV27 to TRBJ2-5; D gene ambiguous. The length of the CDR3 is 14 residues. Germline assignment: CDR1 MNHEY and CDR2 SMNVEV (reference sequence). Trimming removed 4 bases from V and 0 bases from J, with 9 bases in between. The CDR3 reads CASSWNSYQETQYF. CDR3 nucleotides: TGTGCCAGCAGTTGGAACTCGTACCAAGAGACCCAGTACTTC.

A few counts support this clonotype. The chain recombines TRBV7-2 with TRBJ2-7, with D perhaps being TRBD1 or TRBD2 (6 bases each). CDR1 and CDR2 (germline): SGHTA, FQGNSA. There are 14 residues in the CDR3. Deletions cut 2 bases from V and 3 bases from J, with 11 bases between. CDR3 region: CASSLSGEDYEQYF. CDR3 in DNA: TGTGCCAGCAGCTTATCAGGGGAGGACTACGAGCAGTACTTC.

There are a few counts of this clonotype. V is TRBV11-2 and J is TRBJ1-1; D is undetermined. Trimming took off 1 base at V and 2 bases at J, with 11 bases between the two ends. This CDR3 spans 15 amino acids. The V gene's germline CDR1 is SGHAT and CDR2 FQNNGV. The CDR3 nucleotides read TGTGCCAGCAGCTTAGGGCGGATATCCAACACTGAAGCTTTCTTT. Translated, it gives CASSLGRISNTEAFF. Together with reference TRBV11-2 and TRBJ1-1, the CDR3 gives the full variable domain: EAGVAQSPRYKIIEKRQSVAFWCNPISGHATLYWYQQILGQGPKLLIQFQNNGVVDDSQLPKDRFSAERLKGVDSTLKIQPAKLEDSAVYLCASSLGRISNTEAFFGQGTRLTVV.

CDR3 residues: CASSRRGVGNTEAFF. DNA for the CDR3: TGTGCCAGCAGCCGCCGTGGGGTAGGGAACACTGAAGCTTTCTTT. The rearrangement links TRBV5-4 to TRBJ1-1; D remains ambiguous. The V and J ends lost 4 bases and 1 base respectively, with 14 bases between them. The CDR3 has 15 amino acids. Germline CDR1 SGHNT, CDR2 YYREEE (reference sequence). The variable domain in full, completed from reference TRBV5-4 and TRBJ1-1, reads ETGVTQSPTHLIKTRGQQVTLRCSSQSGHNTVSWYQQALGQGPQFIFQYYREEENGRGNFPPRFSGLQFPNYSSELNVNALELDDSALYLCASSRRGVGNTEAFFGQGTRLTVV.

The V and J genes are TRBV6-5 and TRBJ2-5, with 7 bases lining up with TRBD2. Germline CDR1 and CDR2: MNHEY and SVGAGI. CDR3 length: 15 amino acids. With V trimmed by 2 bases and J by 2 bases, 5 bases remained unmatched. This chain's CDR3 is CASSYISGLQETQYF. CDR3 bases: TGTGCCAGCAGTTACATTAGCGGGCTTCAAGAGACCCAGTACTTC.

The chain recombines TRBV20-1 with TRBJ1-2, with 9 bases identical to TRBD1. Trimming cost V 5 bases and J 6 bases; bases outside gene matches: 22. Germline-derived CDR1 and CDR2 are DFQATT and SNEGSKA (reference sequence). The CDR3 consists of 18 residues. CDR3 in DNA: TGCAGTGCTCCCGTAGTGGACAGGGGCCCTATTTACCGTGATGGCTACACCTTC. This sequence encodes CSAPVVDRGPIYRDGYTF.

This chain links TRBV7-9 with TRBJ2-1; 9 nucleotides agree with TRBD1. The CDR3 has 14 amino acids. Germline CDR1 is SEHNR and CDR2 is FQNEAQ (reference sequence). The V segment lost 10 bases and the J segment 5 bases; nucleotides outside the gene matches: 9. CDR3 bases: TGTGCCACCCTACGGGACAGGGCGCACAATGAGCAGTTCTTC. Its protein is CATLRDRAHNEQFF.

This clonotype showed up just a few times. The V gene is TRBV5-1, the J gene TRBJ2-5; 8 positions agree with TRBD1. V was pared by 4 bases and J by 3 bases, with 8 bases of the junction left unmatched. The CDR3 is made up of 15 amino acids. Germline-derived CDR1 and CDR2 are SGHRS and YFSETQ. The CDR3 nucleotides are TGCGCCAGCAGCCGGGACAGGCCATACAAAGAGACCCAGTACTTC. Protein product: CASSRDRPYKETQYF.

Here the CDR3 reads CATSRHKQGAGETQYF. CDR3 sequence (DNA): TGTGCCACCAGCAGGCATAAACAGGGGGCCGGGGAGACCCAGTACTTC. V and J are TRBV15 and TRBJ2-5; TRBD1 matches at 9 bases. With 3 bases clipped from V and 5 bases from J, the junction kept 10 bases outside the gene matches. This CDR3 region has 16 residues. Germline assignment: CDR1 LNHNV and CDR2 YYDKDF (reference sequence).

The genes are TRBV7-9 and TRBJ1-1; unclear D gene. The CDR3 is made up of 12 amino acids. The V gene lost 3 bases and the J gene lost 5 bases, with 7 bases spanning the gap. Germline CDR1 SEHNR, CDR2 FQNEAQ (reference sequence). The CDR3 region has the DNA TGTGCCAGCAGCTTCCCAGCGACTGAAGCTTTCTTT. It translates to CASSFPATEAFF.